This T cell receptor beta chain was retrieved from a study of T cell responses to AZD1222 COVID-19 vaccine. V lost 4 bases and J 3 bases, leaving 18 bases between the germline ends. CDR1 is LNHDA and CDR2 is SQIVND in the germline V gene (reference sequence). The CDR3 length is 16 residues. Profiled with immunoSEQ multiplex PCR; TCRdb holds only in-frame clones, not every one. The sample shows roughly 180,000 clones, roughly 92% of them seen only once. The source of this sequence is an adult who received the AZD1222 COVID-19 vaccine. The sequences come from peripheral blood, collected 28 days after the second AZD1222 dose. The chain has TRBV19 and TRBJ1-2, with a tentative D call TRBD1 (5 bases). The CDR3 protein is CASSSRAEGRYYGYTF. In DNA form, the CDR3 reads TGTGCCAGTAGTAGCAGGGCCGAAGGGCGTTACTATGGCTACACCTTC.